This T cell receptor beta chain emerged from a study of T-cell memory formation after mild COVID-19. This clonotype was recorded a few times. This CDR3 has 20 residues. V shed 1 base and J shed 5 bases, with 28 bases lying between them. CDR1 SGHVS and CDR2 FQNEAQ come from the germline V gene. Via MiXCR, TCRdb re-called the 5' RACE reads, giving one row per CDR3 protein. Here the sample spans about 210,000 distinct CDR3 sequences, around 25% being singletons. This TCR was recovered from an adult woman who had mild COVID-19 (a few samples of this study predate the infection). Cell type and time point are not known. Input material: PBMCs or a T cell subset sorted from them (not recorded which). The chain employs TRBV7-8 and TRBJ2-3; perhaps D is TRBD1 or TRBD2 (5 bases each). The CDR3 nucleotides read TGTGCCAGCAGCTTAGAGATCCCCCCAGGGTATACGGGGTTCGGAGATACGCAGTATTTT. Amino acids: CASSLEIPPGYTGFGDTQYF.